The rows below give T cell receptor beta chains drawn from one sample of a study of blood T cell repertoires in COVID-19. The data were produced by immunoSEQ multiplex PCR, yet TCRdb's version contains in-frame clones alone and is incomplete. The table has 250,000 to 300,000 clones, approximately 86% seen once. The sequenced material came from peripheral blood. Receptor source: a woman between 55 and 75 years old with COVID-19, enrolled during active disease. Both conserved end residues are part of each CDR3. A D gene is named only where the DNA matches it firmly. Size is omitted from some rows. Given values are once, few, many or a class for expanded clones.

>.|.|TRBJ2-3|16|TRBV7-9
CASSRNSGASTDTQYF
TGTGCCAGCAGCCGAAACAGCGGTGCTAGCACAGATACGCAGTATTTT
>TRBD1|.|TRBJ1-6|14|TRBV5-1
CASSVDRGLSPLHF
TGCGCCAGCAGCGTAGACAGGGGGCTTTCACCCCTCCACTTT
>TRBD2|once|TRBJ2-1|14|TRBV10-3
CAIGPSGTLNEQFF
TGTGCCATCGGTCCTAGCGGGACCCTTAATGAGCAGTTCTTC
>.|.|TRBJ2-3|13|TRBV2
CASSGTRTDTQYF
TGTGCCAGCTCGGGGACTCGCACAGATACGCAGTATTTT
>TRBD2|.|TRBJ2-3|16|TRBV7-3
CASSSGLAGEADTQYF
TGTGCCAGCAGCTCCGGACTAGCGGGAGAAGCAGATACGCAGTATTTT
>TRBD2|.|TRBJ2-1|16|TRBV7-3
CASSSRLAGGNDEQFF
TGTGCCAGCAGCTCACGACTAGCGGGAGGGAACGATGAGCAGTTCTTC
>TRBD1|few|TRBJ1-2|14|TRBV7-9
CASSSGQGAYGYTF
TGTGCCAGCAGCTCCGGACAGGGGGCGTATGGCTACACCTTC
>.|.|TRBJ2-7|11|TRBV21-1
CASSTAGTAYF
TGTGCCAGCAGCACCGCCGGGACAGCGTACTTC
>TRBD1|.|TRBJ1-1|16|TRBV19
CASSLGQWGKGTEAFF
TGTGCCAGTAGTCTGGGACAGTGGGGGAAGGGGACTGAAGCTTTCTTT
>TRBD1|.|TRBJ2-7|15|TRBV19
CASSIRAGGTYEQYF
TGTGCCAGTAGTATACGGGCAGGGGGAACCTACGAGCAGTACTTC
>.|.|TRBJ2-1|14|TRBV28
CASTPALVVREQFF
TGTGCCAGCACCCCGGCCCTAGTTGTGCGTGAGCAGTTCTTC
>TRBD1|.|TRBJ1-5|16|TRBV24-1
CATSSTGQGVNQPQHF
TGTGCCACCAGTTCCACGGGACAGGGGGTGAATCAGCCCCAGCATTTT
>.|.|TRBJ1-1|15|TRBV10-1
CASSALQRMNTEAFF
TGCGCCAGCAGTGCTTTACAGAGAATGAACACTGAAGCTTTCTTT
>.|.|TRBJ1-2|13|TRBV25-1
CASSPTVNYGYTF
TGTGCCAGCAGTCCCACAGTCAACTATGGCTACACCTTC
>.|.|TRBJ1-1|13|TRBV10-3
CAISPGGNTEAFF
TGTGCCATTAGCCCGGGGGGGAACACTGAAGCTTTCTTT
>TRBD1|.|TRBJ2-3|15|TRBV27
CASSYGTGAANTQYF
TGTGCCAGCAGTTACGGGACAGGGGCAGCTAATACGCAGTATTTT
>.|.|TRBJ1-2|13|TRBV28
CASSFSQGWGYTF
TGTGCCAGCAGTTTCTCACAGGGCTGGGGCTACACCTTC
>.|.|TRBJ2-1|12|TRBV5-1
CASSFEDNEQFF
TGCGCCAGCAGCTTCGAGGACAATGAGCAGTTCTTC
>.|.|TRBJ2-3|14|TRBV15
CATSRGLSTDTQYF
TGTGCCACCAGCAGGGGACTCAGCACAGATACGCAGTATTTT
>.|.|TRBJ2-5|18|TRBV5-4
CASSLGRGLANHQETQYF
TGTGCCAGCAGCTTGGGTAGGGGGCTAGCGAACCACCAAGAGACCCAGTACTTC
>TRBD1|.|TRBJ2-1|13|TRBV7-8
CASSQTGRDEQFF
TGTGCCAGCAGCCAGACAGGGCGGGATGAGCAGTTCTTC
>TRBD1|.|TRBJ1-5|15|TRBV2
CASSENRDSWQPQHF
TGTGCCAGCAGTGAAAACCGGGACAGTTGGCAGCCCCAGCATTTT
>.|.|TRBJ2-1|13|TRBV12-5
CASGRGWYNEQFF
TGTGCTAGTGGCCGCGGCTGGTACAATGAGCAGTTCTTC
>.|.|TRBJ1-2|14|TRBV27
CASSLGGAGYGYTF
TGTGCCAGCAGTTTAGGCGGGGCGGGTTATGGCTACACCTTC
>TRBD2|.|TRBJ2-5|12|TRBV27
CAIRGEGETQYF
TGTGCCATCCGCGGGGAGGGAGAGACCCAGTACTTC
>TRBD2|.|TRBJ2-1|20|TRBV11-3
CASSLGAVGTSGRRYNEQFF
TGTGCCAGCAGCTTAGGGGCAGTCGGGACTAGCGGGAGGCGTTACAATGAGCAGTTCTTC
>.|.|TRBJ1-2|14|TRBV29-1
CSVPPDRDNYGYTF
TGCAGCGTACCCCCGGACAGAGATAACTATGGCTACACCTTC
>TRBD2|.|TRBJ2-1|16|TRBV5-1
CASSLDPSGRMGEQFF
TGCGCCAGCAGCTTGGATCCTAGCGGGAGGATGGGTGAGCAGTTCTTC
>.|.|TRBJ2-5|13|TRBV28
CASSLGGGETQYF
TGTGCCAGCAGTTTGGGAGGGGGGGAGACCCAGTACTTC
>.|once|TRBJ2-7|14|TRBV6-5
CASSRTGYAYEQYF
TGTGCCAGCAGCCGAACAGGTTATGCCTACGAGCAGTACTTC
>.|.|TRBJ2-6|15|TRBV9
CASSFRDTGANVLTF
TGTGCCAGCAGCTTCCGGGACACTGGGGCCAACGTCCTGACTTTC
>.|.|TRBJ2-1|15|TRBV30
CASYRLRPGSNEQFF
TGTGCCAGTTACAGACTACGACCGGGGTCCAATGAGCAGTTCTTC
>.|few|TRBJ2-1|13|TRBV7-9
CASSSLGANEQFF
TGTGCCAGCAGCTCGCTGGGGGCGAATGAGCAGTTCTTC
>.|.|TRBJ2-5|15|TRBV5-5
CASSPGWTPQETQYF
TGTGCCAGCAGCCCGGGCTGGACACCACAAGAGACCCAGTACTTC
>TRBD2|.|TRBJ2-7|14|TRBV18
CASSRRESSAEQYF
TGTGCCAGCTCAAGGCGGGAGTCAAGCGCCGAGCAGTACTTC
>.|.|TRBJ2-2|17|TRBV27
CASSLSRDWANTGELFF
TGTGCCAGCAGTTTATCGAGGGACTGGGCGAACACCGGGGAGCTGTTTTTT
>.|once|TRBJ2-2|14|TRBV18
CASSPPINTGELFF
TGTGCCAGCTCACCACCTATCAACACCGGGGAGCTGTTTTTT
>.|.|TRBJ1-1|15|TRBV11-3
CASSYRGTENTEAFF
TGTGCCAGCAGCTACCGAGGGACTGAGAACACTGAAGCTTTCTTT
>.|once|TRBJ1-2|14|TRBV9
CASSAIGRGYGYTF
TGTGCCAGCAGCGCCATCGGACGGGGGTATGGCTACACCTTC
>TRBD2|.|TRBJ2-7|15|TRBV18
CASSPFSGREREQYF
TGTGCCAGCTCACCATTCAGCGGGAGGGAACGTGAGCAGTACTTC
>TRBD1|.|TRBJ1-1|14|TRBV9
CASSPGQRDTEAFF
TGTGCCAGCAGCCCGGGACAGCGGGACACTGAAGCTTTCTTT
>TRBD1|.|TRBJ1-1|13|TRBV24-1
CATSDLATGPAFF
TGTGCCACCAGTGATTTGGCGACAGGGCCTGCTTTCTTT
>TRBD1|.|TRBJ1-5|15|TRBV5-1
CASRLGTEFNQPQHF
TGCGCCAGCAGGCTAGGGACAGAATTCAATCAGCCCCAGCATTTT
>.|.|TRBJ1-5|15|TRBV6-1
CASSEMGQGRQPQHF
TGTGCCAGCAGTGAAATGGGCCAGGGAAGACAGCCCCAGCATTTT
>.|.|TRBJ2-7|15|TRBV5-4
CASSLGPRGEGEQYF
TGTGCCAGCAGCTTGGGGCCTCGCGGTGAAGGCGAGCAGTACTTC
>TRBD2|.|TRBJ2-7|20|TRBV24-1
CATSADPYRAGVSESYEQYF
TGTGCCACCAGTGCGGACCCGTATCGAGCGGGAGTATCAGAGAGCTACGAGCAGTACTTC
>TRBD1|.|TRBJ2-3|14|TRBV5-1
CASSAGQGGVTQYF
TGCGCCAGCAGCGCTGGACAGGGAGGAGTTACGCAGTATTTT
>TRBD2|.|TRBJ2-2|16|TRBV5-1
CASSFRLAGDTGELFF
TGCGCCAGCAGCTTTCGGCTAGCGGGAGACACCGGGGAGCTGTTTTTT
>TRBD1|.|TRBJ2-5|14|TRBV7-2
CASTPDRGYETQYF
TGTGCCAGCACCCCTGACAGGGGATATGAGACCCAGTACTTC
>.|.|TRBJ2-7|14|TRBV5-1
CASSLGGRAYEQYF
TGCGCCAGCAGTTTGGGGGGCAGAGCCTACGAGCAGTACTTC
>TRBD2|once|TRBJ2-1|14|TRBV5-1
CASSLGTTYNEQFF
TGCGCCAGCAGTCTCGGGACTACTTACAATGAGCAGTTCTTC
>.|.|TRBJ1-2|14|TRBV5-4
CASNRGASNYGYTF
TGTGCCAGCAACCGGGGTGCGAGTAACTATGGCTACACCTTC
>.|.|TRBJ1-2|13|TRBV5-1
CASRPAGGAGYTF
TGCGCCAGCAGGCCGGCGGGGGGCGCTGGCTACACCTTC
>TRBD1|.|TRBJ2-2|15|TRBV28
CASSVRGQGLGELFF
TGTGCCAGCAGTGTACGGGGACAGGGTCTCGGGGAGCTGTTTTTT